The clone carrying this T cell receptor beta chain was counted at least ten times. Germline CDR1 SGHRS, CDR2 YFSETQ. V shed 2 bases, J shed 5 bases, and the junction held 4 bases outside the gene matches. CDR3 length: 14 residues. TCRdb passed the RT-PCR reads through MiXCR, listing each CDR3 protein once. The sample includes approximately 720,000 distinct CDR3 sequences, around 14% seen only once; the top ten take 3.6%. Sequencing was done on a sample of memory CD4+ T cells from blood. This chain uses TRBV5-1 with TRBJ2-7; 10 bases are shared with TRBD1. The receptor comes from a female donor in good health, serving as a healthy control. The CDR3 loop is CASSLGTGVHEQYF. CDR3 sequence (DNA): TGCGCCAGCAGCTTAGGGACAGGGGTGCACGAGCAGTACTTC.